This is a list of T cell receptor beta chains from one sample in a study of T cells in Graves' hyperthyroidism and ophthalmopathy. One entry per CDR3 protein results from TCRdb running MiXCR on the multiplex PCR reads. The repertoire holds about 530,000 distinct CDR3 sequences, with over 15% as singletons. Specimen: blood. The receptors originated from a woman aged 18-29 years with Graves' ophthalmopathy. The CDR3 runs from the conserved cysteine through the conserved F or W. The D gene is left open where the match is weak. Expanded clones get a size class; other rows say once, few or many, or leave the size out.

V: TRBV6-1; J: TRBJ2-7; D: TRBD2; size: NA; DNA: TGTGCCAGCAGTGATCCGACTAGCGGGGTAATCGAGCAGTACTTC; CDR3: CASSDPTSGVIEQYF
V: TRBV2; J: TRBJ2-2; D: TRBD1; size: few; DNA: TGTGCCAGCACCACGGGACAGGGCACCGGGGAGCTGTTTTTT; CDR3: CASTTGQGTGELFF
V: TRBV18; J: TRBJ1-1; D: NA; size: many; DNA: TGTGCCAGCTCAGTCAAAGGGGAAACTGAAGCTTTCTTT; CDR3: CASSVKGETEAFF
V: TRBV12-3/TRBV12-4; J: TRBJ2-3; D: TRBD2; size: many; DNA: TGTGCCAGCAGTTTGTTACTAGGCGGGGGAAGCACAGATACGCAGTATTTT; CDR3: CASSLLLGGGSTDTQYF
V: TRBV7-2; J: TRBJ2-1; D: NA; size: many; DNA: TGTGCCAGCAGGCCTACCGGGACCGTCTACAATGAGCAGTTCTTC; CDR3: CASRPTGTVYNEQFF
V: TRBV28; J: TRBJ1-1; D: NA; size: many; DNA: TGTGCCAGCAGTACACCCGGGGAGGCCAAACTTGAAGCTTTCTTT; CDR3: CASSTPGEAKLEAFF
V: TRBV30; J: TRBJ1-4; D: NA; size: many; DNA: TGTGCCTGGAAGACAGAGGATAATGAAAAACTGTTTTTT; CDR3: CAWKTEDNEKLFF
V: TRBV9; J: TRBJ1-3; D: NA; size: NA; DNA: TGTGCCAGCAGCGAGGGGGAGGGAAACACCATATATTTT; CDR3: CASSEGEGNTIYF
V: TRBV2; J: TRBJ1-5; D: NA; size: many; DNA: TGTGCCAGCAGTGGGGAGGGAATCAATCAGCCCCAGCATTTT; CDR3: CASSGEGINQPQHF
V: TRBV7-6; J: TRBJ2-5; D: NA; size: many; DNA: TGTGCCAGCAGCTTAGAGGTCCAAGAGACCCAGTACTTC; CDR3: CASSLEVQETQYF
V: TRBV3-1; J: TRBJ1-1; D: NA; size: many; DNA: TGTGCCAGCAGCCATAGTGAGTTCCCTGCTTTCTTT; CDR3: CASSHSEFPAFF
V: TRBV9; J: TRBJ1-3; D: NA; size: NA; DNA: TGTGCCAGCAGCGACTCCGGGCCGGGTGGAAACACCATATATTTT; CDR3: CASSDSGPGGNTIYF
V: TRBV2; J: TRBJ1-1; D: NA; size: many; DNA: TGTGCCAGCAGTGAAGCTAAGGCCCCTTTCTTT; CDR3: CASSEAKAPFF
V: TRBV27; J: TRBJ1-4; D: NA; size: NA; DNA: TGTGCCAGCAGTTTATCAGGATTGGGAAAACTGTTTTTT; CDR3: CASSLSGLGKLFF
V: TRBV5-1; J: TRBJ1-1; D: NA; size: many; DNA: TGCGCCAGCAGCTTAAATGGACTACCCACTGAAGCTTTCTTT; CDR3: CASSLNGLPTEAFF
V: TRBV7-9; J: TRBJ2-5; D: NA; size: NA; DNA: TGTGCCAGCAGCTTAGTACAGGGCAGCGAGGAGACCCAGTACTTC; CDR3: CASSLVQGSEETQYF
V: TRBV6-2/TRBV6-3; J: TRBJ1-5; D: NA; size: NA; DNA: TGTGCCAGCAGCCGGTTGGGGGAGGTTCAGCCCCAGCATTTT; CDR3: CASSRLGEVQPQHF
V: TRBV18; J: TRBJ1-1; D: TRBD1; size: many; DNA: TGTGCCAGCTCACCACACAGGGGGCCGGACACTGAAGCTTTCTTT; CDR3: CASSPHRGPDTEAFF
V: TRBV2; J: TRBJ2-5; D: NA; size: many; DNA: TGTGCCAGCAGTGAAGAGGGCCAGGCCCAAGAGACCCAGTACTTC; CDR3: CASSEEGQAQETQYF
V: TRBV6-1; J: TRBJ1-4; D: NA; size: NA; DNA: TGTGCCAGCGGGCCCGGGACAACTAATGAAAAACTGTTTTTT; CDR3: CASGPGTTNEKLFF
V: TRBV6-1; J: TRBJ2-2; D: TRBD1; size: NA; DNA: TGTGCCAGCAGAACAGGGGGGACGAACACCGGGGAGCTGTTTTTT; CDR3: CASRTGGTNTGELFF
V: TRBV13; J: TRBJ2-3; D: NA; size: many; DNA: TGTGCCAGCAGCTTTCAACAGGGACCCACAGATACGCAGTATTTT; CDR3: CASSFQQGPTDTQYF
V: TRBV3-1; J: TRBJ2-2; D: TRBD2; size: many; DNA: TGTGCCAGCAGCCAAGAGTGGACTAGGAGCACCGGGGAGCTGTTTTTT; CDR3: CASSQEWTRSTGELFF
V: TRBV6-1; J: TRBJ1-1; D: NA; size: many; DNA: TGTGCCAGCAGAAGGGACACTGAAGCTTTCTTT; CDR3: CASRRDTEAFF
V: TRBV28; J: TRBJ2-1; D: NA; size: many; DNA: TGTGCCAGCAGTGAATTGGCTGGGAAGGGCGATGAGCAGTTCTTC; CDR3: CASSELAGKGDEQFF
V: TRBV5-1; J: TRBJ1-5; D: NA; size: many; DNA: TGCGCCAGCAGCCCGTCATCTGGGGGAATCGACAATCAGCCCCAGCATTTT; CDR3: CASSPSSGGIDNQPQHF
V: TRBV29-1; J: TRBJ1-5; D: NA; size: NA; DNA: TGCAGCGTCAGGGACGGCAATCAGCCCCAGCATTTT; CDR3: CSVRDGNQPQHF
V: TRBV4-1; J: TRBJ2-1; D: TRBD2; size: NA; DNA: TGCGCCAGCAGCCAAGTTCTAGCGGAGGAGGATGAGCAGTTCTTC; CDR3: CASSQVLAEEDEQFF
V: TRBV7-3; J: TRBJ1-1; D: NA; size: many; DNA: TGTGCCAGCAGCTTCCGCCAAAACACTGAAGCTTTCTTT; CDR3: CASSFRQNTEAFF
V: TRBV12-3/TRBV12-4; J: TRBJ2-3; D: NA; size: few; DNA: TGTGCCATCCCTGTCCCCGGCACAGATACGCAGTATTTT; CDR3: CAIPVPGTDTQYF
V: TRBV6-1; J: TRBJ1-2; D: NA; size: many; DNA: TGTGCCAGCAGACCCGATGCGAACTATGGCTACACCTTC; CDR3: CASRPDANYGYTF
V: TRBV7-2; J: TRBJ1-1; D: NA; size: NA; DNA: TGCGCCAGCAGCCAAGATCGGAGGGGCTGGACGGCCACTGAAGCTTTCTTT; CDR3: CASSQDRRGWTATEAFF
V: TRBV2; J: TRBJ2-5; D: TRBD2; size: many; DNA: TGTGCCAGCAGTTTCTCCTCTAGCGGAATCCAAGAGACCCAGTACTTC; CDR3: CASSFSSSGIQETQYF
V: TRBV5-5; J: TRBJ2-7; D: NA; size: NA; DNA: TGTGCCAGCAGCAGGGACGGCTGGGAGCAGTACTTC; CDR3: CASSRDGWEQYF
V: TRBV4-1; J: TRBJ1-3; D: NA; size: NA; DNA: TGCGCCAGCAGCCAAGGTTTTAGGACAGTTTCTGGAAACACCATATATTTT; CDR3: CASSQGFRTVSGNTIYF
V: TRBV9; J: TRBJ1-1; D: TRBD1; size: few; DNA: TGTGCCAGCAGCGTGGCAGGGGGCTTGAACACTGAAGCTTTCTTT; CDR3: CASSVAGGLNTEAFF
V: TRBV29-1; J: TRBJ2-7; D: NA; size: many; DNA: TGCAGCGTTGGTTCAGGGGCCTACGAGCAGTACTTC; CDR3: CSVGSGAYEQYF
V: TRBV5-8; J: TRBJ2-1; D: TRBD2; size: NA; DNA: TGTGCCAGCAGCTTCAGACTAGCGGGAGGGGTCTACAATGAGCAGTTCTTC; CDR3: CASSFRLAGGVYNEQFF
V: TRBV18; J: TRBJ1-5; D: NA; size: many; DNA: TGTGCCAGCCGGACGGGACACAATCAGCCCCAGCATTTT; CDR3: CASRTGHNQPQHF
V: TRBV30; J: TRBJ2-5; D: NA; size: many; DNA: TGTGCCTGGAGTGTGAGCTTTTGGGAGACCCAGTACTTC; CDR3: CAWSVSFWETQYF
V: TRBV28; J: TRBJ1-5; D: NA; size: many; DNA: TGTGCCAGCAGTTTCAATTTAGGGGGTCCTGACGCCCAGCATTTT; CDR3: CASSFNLGGPDAQHF
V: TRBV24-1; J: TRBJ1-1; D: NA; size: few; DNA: TGTGCCACCAGTGACTCCGACCTTGATGGAGTAGCTTTCTTT; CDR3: CATSDSDLDGVAFF
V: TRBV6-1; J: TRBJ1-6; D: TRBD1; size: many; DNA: TGTGCCAGCAGTCGACGACCCGGACAGGGGGATTCACCCCTCCACTTT; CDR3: CASSRRPGQGDSPLHF
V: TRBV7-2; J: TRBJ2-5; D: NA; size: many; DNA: TGTGCCAGCAGCTTTGATTTGCGGTCCCAAGAGACCCAGTACTTC; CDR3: CASSFDLRSQETQYF
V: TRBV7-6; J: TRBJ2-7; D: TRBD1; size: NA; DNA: TGTGCCAGCAGCTCCCAAACCGGGACAGGGGGCGAGCAGTACTTC; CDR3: CASSSQTGTGGEQYF
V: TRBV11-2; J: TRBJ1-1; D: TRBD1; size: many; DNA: TGTGCCAGTTCGCCCACAGGGGGGTATGCTTTCTTT; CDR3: CASSPTGGYAFF
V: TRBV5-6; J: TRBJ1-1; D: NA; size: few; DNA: TGTGCCAGCAGCTTCAGGGAATTAACTGAAGCTTTCTTT; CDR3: CASSFRELTEAFF
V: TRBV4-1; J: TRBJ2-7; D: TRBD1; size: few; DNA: TGCGCCAGCAGCCAAGAGAGACAGGGCACATACGAGCAGTACTTC; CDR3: CASSQERQGTYEQYF
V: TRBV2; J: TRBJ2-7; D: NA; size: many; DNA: TGTGCCAGCAGTGAACCCCAGACAGGTATAGACGAGCAGTACTTC; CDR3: CASSEPQTGIDEQYF
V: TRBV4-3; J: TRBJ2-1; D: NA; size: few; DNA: TGCGCCAGCAGCCAAGATCAAGAAACAACCTACAATGAGCAGTTCTTC; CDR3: CASSQDQETTYNEQFF
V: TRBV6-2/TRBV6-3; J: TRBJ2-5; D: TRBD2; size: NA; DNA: TGTGCCAGCAGTGACACTAGCGTGGAGACCCAGTACTTC; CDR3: CASSDTSVETQYF
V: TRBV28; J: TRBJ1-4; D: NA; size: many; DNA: TGTGCCAGCAGTTTAGTTAGACCCGCAACTAATGAAAAACTGTTTTTT; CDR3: CASSLVRPATNEKLFF
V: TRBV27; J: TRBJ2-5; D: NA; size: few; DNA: TGTGCCAGCAGTTCCCCCGGGGAGAAAGAGACCCAGTACTTC; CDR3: CASSSPGEKETQYF